A selection of T cell receptor beta chains follows, all from one sample in a study of OX40 agonist ivuxolimab in advanced cancers. TCRdb's copy holds only in-frame clones and misses some; the assay was immunoSEQ multiplex PCR. The top ten hold 0.9% to 1.4% of the sample, which has tens of thousands of clones, approximately 80% seen once. The source material was CD4+ or CD8+ T cells sorted from blood, sampled in a trial of the OX40 agonist ivuxolimab. All receptors derive from an adult with an advanced solid tumor such as melanoma, head and neck, liver or kidney cancer. The CDR3 runs from the conserved cysteine through the conserved F or W. Clone size is not always given. Where it is, it says once, few, many or a class for expanded clones.

CDR3 length	V gene	clone size	J gene	CDR3 protein
14	TRBV7-9	once	TRBJ2-1	CASSLLTFETEQFF
14	TRBV4-3	once	TRBJ1-2	CASSQRTVNYGYTF
15	TRBV4-1	NA	TRBJ1-2	CASSQVQAPSGGYTF
16	TRBV5-1	NA	TRBJ2-2	CASSVLQGENTGELFF
13	TRBV7-9	NA	TRBJ1-1	CASTTGDGTEAFF
12	TRBV29-1	NA	TRBJ1-5	CSVAGTNQPQHF
14	TRBV2	NA	TRBJ2-7	CASRLGGLAYEQYF
14	TRBV7-9	NA	TRBJ2-5	CASSLRTSSETQYF
14	TRBV4-2	few	TRBJ1-2	CASSQDPGSYGYTF
18	TRBV5-1	once	TRBJ2-3	CASSPRRRGSSSTDTQYF
11	TRBV12-5	NA	TRBJ2-5	CASGSRETQYF
14	TRBV29-1	NA	TRBJ2-1	CSTTLAGRSNEQFF
12	TRBV7-3	NA	TRBJ1-2	CASSFGTYGYTF